These T cell receptor beta chains were read from a single sample in a study of radiotherapy plus CTLA-4 blockade in lung cancer. The table came from immunoSEQ multiplex PCR; TCRdb's copy has only in-frame clones and leaves some out. The table records about 38,000 clones, around 79% of them present only once. The sample here was peripheral blood, taken from a patient treated with radiotherapy plus ipilimumab. These receptors were obtained from a human donor with non-small cell lung cancer who had stable disease on radiotherapy plus ipilimumab. Each CDR3 is given with its conserved first and last residue. A D gene is named only where the DNA matches it firmly. Size is stated for part of the rows, as once, few or many counts, or as a class when the clone is expanded.

>TRBD2|TRBV5-4|TRBJ2-1|NA
CASSPPPAGGRNNEQFF
TGTGCCAGCAGCCCACCCCCAGCGGGGGGGCGGAACAATGAGCAGTTCTTC
>TRBD1|TRBV11-3|TRBJ1-2|NA
CASSRGQGYGYTF
TGTGCCAGCAGCAGGGGACAGGGCTATGGCTACACCTTC
>NA|TRBV28|TRBJ2-2|NA
CASSSQGSTGELFF
TGTGCCAGCAGTTCACAGGGAAGCACCGGGGAGCTGTTTTTT
>NA|TRBV7-3|TRBJ2-6|once
CASSPQGGSGANVLTF
TGTGCCAGCAGTCCCCAGGGGGGCTCTGGGGCCAACGTCCTGACTTTC
>NA|TRBV7-9|TRBJ1-1|NA
CASSQTGTNEAFF
TGTGCCAGCAGCCAAACCGGGACAAATGAAGCTTTCTTT
>NA|TRBV5-4|TRBJ1-1|NA
CASSLSGLSTEAFF
TGTGCCAGCAGCTTGAGCGGGTTGTCCACTGAAGCTTTCTTT
>NA|TRBV6-1|TRBJ1-1|few
CASSAITGMNTEAFF
TGTGCCAGCAGTGCGATCACAGGGATGAACACTGAAGCTTTCTTT
>NA|TRBV6-5|TRBJ1-5|NA
CASRPFSGSNQPQHF
TGTGCCAGCAGGCCATTCTCAGGCAGCAATCAGCCCCAGCATTTT
>NA|TRBV19|TRBJ2-5|NA
CASSGLSETQYF
TGTGCCAGTAGCGGACTAAGCGAGACCCAGTACTTC
>NA|TRBV7-8|TRBJ1-1|NA
CASSGTDRPNTEAFF
TGTGCCAGCAGCGGAACAGACAGGCCGAACACTGAAGCTTTCTTT
>NA|TRBV5-8|TRBJ2-3|NA
CASRFGGFEDTQYF
TGTGCCAGCAGGTTTGGGGGATTCGAAGATACGCAGTATTTT
>TRBD1|TRBV6-5|TRBJ1-1|NA
CASSYDRALNTEAFF
TGTGCCAGCAGTTACGACAGGGCCTTGAACACTGAAGCTTTCTTT
>NA|TRBV2|TRBJ1-2|few
CASTPQGRRGGYTF
TGTGCCAGTACTCCGCAGGGGAGAAGGGGTGGCTACACCTTC
>NA|TRBV10-3|TRBJ2-4|NA
CAISEPVKNIQYF
TGTGCCATCAGTGAGCCCGTCAAAAACATTCAGTACTTC
>NA|TRBV27|TRBJ1-3|NA
CASSPGRNSGNTIYF
TGTGCCAGCAGCCCGGGACGGAACTCTGGAAACACCATATATTTT
>NA|TRBV2|TRBJ2-1|NA
CASSDGRLSYNEQFF
TGTGCCAGCAGTGATGGGAGGTTATCCTACAATGAGCAGTTCTTC
>NA|TRBV4-1|TRBJ2-2|NA
CASSQPPRDTNTGELFF
TGCGCCAGCAGCCAACCCCCCCGGGACACGAACACCGGGGAGCTGTTTTTT
>TRBD2|TRBV4-2|TRBJ2-5|NA
CASSPSGAGGSETQYF
TGTGCCAGCAGCCCGTCCGGAGCGGGGGGATCAGAGACCCAGTACTTC
>TRBD1|TRBV2|TRBJ1-2|NA
CASRGTGAANYGYTF
TGTGCCAGCAGGGGGACAGGGGCCGCAAACTATGGCTACACCTTC
>TRBD1|TRBV11-2|TRBJ1-1|NA
CASSSGQGNTEAFF
TGTGCCAGCAGCTCCGGACAGGGCAACACTGAAGCTTTCTTT
>NA|TRBV7-3|TRBJ1-1|NA
CASSLLWGTEAFF
TGTGCCAGCAGCTTACTGTGGGGCACTGAAGCTTTCTTT
>NA|TRBV5-1|TRBJ1-2|NA
CASSLAGRGRNYGYTF
TGCGCCAGCAGCTTGGCCGGTCGGGGGCGGAACTATGGCTACACCTTC
>TRBD2|TRBV13|TRBJ2-1|NA
CASSFLAGETYNEQFF
TGTGCCAGCAGCTTCCTAGCGGGGGAAACCTACAATGAGCAGTTCTTC
>NA|TRBV9|TRBJ2-5|NA
CASSGGPEETQYF
TGTGCCAGCAGCGGGGGACCCGAAGAGACCCAGTACTTC
>NA|TRBV7-8|TRBJ2-1|NA
CASSFRDSSKGEQFF
TGTGCCAGCAGCTTCAGGGACTCATCGAAGGGGGAGCAGTTCTTC
>NA|TRBV4-1|TRBJ2-7|NA
CASSQLSAYEQYF
TGCGCCAGCAGCCAATTATCAGCCTACGAGCAGTACTTC
>NA|TRBV4-3|TRBJ1-1|few
CASSHLQGDTEAFF
TGCGCCAGCAGCCACCTACAGGGAGACACTGAAGCTTTCTTT
>NA|TRBV5-4|TRBJ2-7|NA
CASSLQGGDEQYF
TGTGCCAGCAGCTTACAGGGTGGGGACGAGCAGTACTTC
>NA|TRBV6-5|TRBJ1-4|NA
CASASGLNNEKLFF
TGTGCCAGCGCCTCCGGACTGAATAATGAAAAACTGTTTTTT
>TRBD1|TRBV5-8|TRBJ1-1|NA
CASSLTQGRGTEAFF
TGTGCCAGCAGCTTGACACAGGGGAGGGGTACTGAAGCTTTCTTT
>NA|TRBV7-9|TRBJ1-2|few
CASSLIQGSVYTF
TGTGCCAGCAGCTTAATCCAGGGGTCCGTCTACACCTTC
>TRBD2|TRBV11-2|TRBJ2-5|NA
CASSSSGEETQYF
TGTGCCAGCAGTTCTAGCGGGGAAGAGACCCAGTACTTC
>NA|TRBV7-7|TRBJ2-7|NA
CASSLGVGQGYEQYF
TGTGCCAGCAGCTTAGGAGTTGGGCAGGGCTACGAGCAGTACTTC
>NA|TRBV7-2|TRBJ1-1|NA
CASSLPTGATEAFF
TGTGCCAGCAGCCTACCTACGGGGGCCACTGAAGCTTTCTTT
>TRBD1|TRBV28|TRBJ2-5|once
CASSSELTGRETQYF
TGTGCCAGCAGTTCCGAACTGACAGGGAGAGAGACCCAGTACTTC
>TRBD1|TRBV6-1|TRBJ1-1|once
CASSQPPGQGEAFF
TGTGCCAGCAGCCAACCACCGGGACAGGGTGAAGCTTTCTTT
>NA|TRBV2|TRBJ2-3|NA
CASIPSVTTDTQYF
TGTGCCAGCATTCCTAGCGTCACGACAGATACGCAGTATTTT
>NA|TRBV7-8|TRBJ1-3|NA
CASSLAGLTGNTIYF
TGTGCCAGCAGCTTAGCCGGGCTTACTGGAAACACCATATATTTT
>NA|TRBV7-8|TRBJ1-2|NA
CASSPRPQGSGYGYTF
TGTGCCAGCAGCCCCCGGCCGCAAGGGAGCGGTTATGGCTACACCTTC
>NA|TRBV5-1|TRBJ2-1|NA
CASSLARGLNNEQFF
TGCGCCAGCAGCTTGGCTCGCGGGCTTAACAATGAGCAGTTCTTC
>NA|TRBV9|TRBJ1-4|NA
CASSAGSTGGRGEKLFF
TGTGCCAGCAGCGCGGGTTCTACGGGAGGACGAGGTGAAAAACTGTTTTTT
>TRBD1|TRBV5-1|TRBJ1-1|NA
CASGLTGLNTEAFF
TGCGCCAGCGGGCTGACAGGGCTTAACACTGAAGCTTTCTTT
>NA|TRBV6-1|TRBJ2-3|NA
CASSSTAKTDTQYF
TGTGCCAGCAGTAGTACAGCAAAAACAGATACGCAGTATTTT
>NA|TRBV27|TRBJ2-4|once
CASSLRGRGNIQYF
TGTGCCAGCAGTTTACGGGGCAGAGGAAACATTCAGTACTTC
>NA|TRBV4-1|TRBJ2-7|few
CASSQAGTNYEQYF
TGCGCCAGCAGCCAAGCCGGGACAAACTACGAGCAGTACTTC
>TRBD1|TRBV6-5|TRBJ2-2|NA
CASSSRTGGAPAELFF
TGTGCCAGCAGTTCCCGGACAGGGGGGGCACCGGCGGAGCTGTTTTTT